This T cell receptor beta chain was retrieved from a study of T cell changes during pregnancy in multiple sclerosis. TCRdb's copy holds only in-frame clones and misses some; the assay was immunoSEQ multiplex PCR. Here the sample spans some 60,000 clones, roughly 93% being singletons. This CDR3 is built from 14 residues. V lost 0 bases, J lost 5 bases, and 11 bases lay in between. In germline, CDR1 is SGHRS, CDR2 YFSETQ. This TCR derives from a female donor with multiple sclerosis, enrolled in a pregnancy study. Source: peripheral blood, taken in the second trimester of pregnancy. V is TRBV5-1 and J is TRBJ1-1; D is unresolved. CDR3 sequence (DNA): TGCGCCAGCAGCTTGGAGTCAGGAGGGACTGAAGCTTTCTTT. Its translation: CASSLESGGTEAFF. The full variable domain, with the rest looked up from reference TRBV5-1 and TRBJ1-1, is KAGVTQTPRYLIKTRGQQVTLSCSPISGHRSVSWYQQTPGQGLQFLFEYFSETQRNKGNFPGRFSGRQFSNSRSEMNVSTLELGDSALYLCASSLESGGTEAFFGQGTRLTVV.